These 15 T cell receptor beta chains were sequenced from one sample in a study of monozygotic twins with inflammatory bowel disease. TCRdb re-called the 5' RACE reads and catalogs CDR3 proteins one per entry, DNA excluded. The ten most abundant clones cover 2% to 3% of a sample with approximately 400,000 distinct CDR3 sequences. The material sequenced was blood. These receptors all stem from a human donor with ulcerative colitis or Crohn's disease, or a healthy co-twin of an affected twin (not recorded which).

The CDR3 region is CASSPGTSGVWETQYF. The chain is built from TRBV5-1 and TRBJ2-5; TCRdb lists TRBD2, though no DNA is available to test this call. The CDR3 is made up of 16 amino acids. Germline V CDR1 and CDR2: SGHRS, YFSETQ. Using reference TRBV5-1 and TRBJ2-5 for the parts outside the CDR3, the full variable domain is KAGVTQTPRYLIKTRGQQVTLSCSPISGHRSVSWYQQTPGQGLQFLFEYFSETQRNKGNFPGRFSGRQFSNSRSEMNVSTLELGDSALYLCASSPGTSGVWETQYFGPGTRLLVL.

CDR3 region: CASSFQTETYEQYF. The chain recombines TRBV5-1 with TRBJ2-7. Germline V gives CDR1 SGHRS, CDR2 YFSETQ. The CDR3 has 14 residues. Using reference TRBV5-1 and TRBJ2-7 for the parts outside the CDR3, the full variable domain is KAGVTQTPRYLIKTRGQQVTLSCSPISGHRSVSWYQQTPGQGLQFLFEYFSETQRNKGNFPGRFSGRQFSNSRSEMNVSTLELGDSALYLCASSFQTETYEQYFGPGTRLTVT.

The CDR3 loop is CASSPLLAGVDTQYF. The chain combines TRBV18 with TRBJ2-3; TCRdb names TRBD2, which stays unverified in the absence of DNA. The CDR3 is 15 residues long. Germline V lookup: CDR1 KGHSH, CDR2 LQKENI. The variable domain in full, with the rest retrieved from reference TRBV18 and TRBJ2-3, is NAGVMQNPRHLVRRRGQEARLRCSPMKGHSHVYWYRQLPEEGLKFMVYLQKENIIDESGMPKERFSAEFPKEGPSILRIQQVVRGDSAAYFCASSPLLAGVDTQYFGPGTRLTVL.

The CDR3 loop reads CASSQERPGEQYF. This chain joins TRBV4-3 and TRBJ2-7. This CDR3 is built from 13 residues. The germline V gene has CDR1 LGHNA and CDR2 YSLEER.

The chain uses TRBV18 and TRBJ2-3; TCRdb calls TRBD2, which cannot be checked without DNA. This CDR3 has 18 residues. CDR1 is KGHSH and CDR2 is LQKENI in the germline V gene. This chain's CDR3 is CASSPSSISGATTDTQYF.

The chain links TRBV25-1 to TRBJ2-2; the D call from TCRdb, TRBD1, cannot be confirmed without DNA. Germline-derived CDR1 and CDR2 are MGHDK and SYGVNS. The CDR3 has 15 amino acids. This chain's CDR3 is CASSKTGSLGGELFF.

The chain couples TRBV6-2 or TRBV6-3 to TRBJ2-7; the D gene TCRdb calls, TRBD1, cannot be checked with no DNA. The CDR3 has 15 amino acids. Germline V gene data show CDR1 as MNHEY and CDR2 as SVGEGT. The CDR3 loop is CASSSTDRAGAEQYF.

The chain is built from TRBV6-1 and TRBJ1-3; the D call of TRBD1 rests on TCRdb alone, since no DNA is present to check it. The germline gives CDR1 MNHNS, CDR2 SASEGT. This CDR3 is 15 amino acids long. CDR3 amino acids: CASSPQGGLGNTIYF.

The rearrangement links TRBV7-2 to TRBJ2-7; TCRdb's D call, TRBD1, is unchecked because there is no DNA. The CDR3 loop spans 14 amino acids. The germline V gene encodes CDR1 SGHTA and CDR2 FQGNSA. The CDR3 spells CASSLNGGAYEQYF.

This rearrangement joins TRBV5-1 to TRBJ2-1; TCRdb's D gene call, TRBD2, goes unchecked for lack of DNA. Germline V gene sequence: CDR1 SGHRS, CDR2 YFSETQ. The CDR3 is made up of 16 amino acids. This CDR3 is CASSPDRASGDVKQFF.

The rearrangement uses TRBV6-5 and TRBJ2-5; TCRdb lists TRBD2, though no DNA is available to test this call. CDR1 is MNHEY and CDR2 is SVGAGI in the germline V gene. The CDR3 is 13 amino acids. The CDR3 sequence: CASTGASGETQYF.

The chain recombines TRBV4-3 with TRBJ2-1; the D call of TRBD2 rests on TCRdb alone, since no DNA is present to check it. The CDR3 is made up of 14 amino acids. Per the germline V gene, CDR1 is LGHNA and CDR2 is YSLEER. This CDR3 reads CASSQDYGSDEQFF.

The CDR3 here is CSAGREETQYF. The chain carries TRBV20-1 and TRBJ2-5; the TRBD2 assignment by TCRdb is unverifiable without DNA. Germline-derived CDR1 and CDR2 are DFQATT and SNEGSKA (reference sequence). The CDR3 loop spans 11 amino acids.

CDR3 protein: CASSRSTEGHGYTF. The chain carries TRBV5-1 and TRBJ1-2; TCRdb names TRBD1, which stays unverified in the absence of DNA. This CDR3 has 14 residues. Germline CDR1 and CDR2: SGHRS and YFSETQ. Based on the CDR3 plus reference TRBV5-1 and TRBJ1-2, the full variable domain is KAGVTQTPRYLIKTRGQQVTLSCSPISGHRSVSWYQQTPGQGLQFLFEYFSETQRNKGNFPGRFSGRQFSNSRSEMNVSTLELGDSALYLCASSRSTEGHGYTFGSGTRLTVV.

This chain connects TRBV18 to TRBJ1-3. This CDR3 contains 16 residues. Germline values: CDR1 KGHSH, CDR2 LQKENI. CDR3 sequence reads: CASSPLLQGSGNTIYF.